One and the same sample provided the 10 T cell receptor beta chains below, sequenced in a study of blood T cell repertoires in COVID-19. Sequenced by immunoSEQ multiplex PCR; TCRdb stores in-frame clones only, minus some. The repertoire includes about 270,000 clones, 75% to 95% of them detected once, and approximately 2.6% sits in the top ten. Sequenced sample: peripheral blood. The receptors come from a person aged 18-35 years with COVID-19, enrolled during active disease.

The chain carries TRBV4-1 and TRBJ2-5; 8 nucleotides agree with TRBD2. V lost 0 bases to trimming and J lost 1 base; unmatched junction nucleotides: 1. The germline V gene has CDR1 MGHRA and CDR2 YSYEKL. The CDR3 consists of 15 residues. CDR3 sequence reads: CASSQDGLAQETQYF. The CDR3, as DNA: TGCGCCAGCAGCCAAGACGGACTAGCCCAAGAGACCCAGTACTTC.

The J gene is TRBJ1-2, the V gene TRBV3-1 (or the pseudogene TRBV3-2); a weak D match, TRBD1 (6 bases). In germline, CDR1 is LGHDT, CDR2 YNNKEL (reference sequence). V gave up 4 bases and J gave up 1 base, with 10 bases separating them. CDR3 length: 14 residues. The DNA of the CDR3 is TGTGCCAGCAGCCCAGGGGCGGATAACTATGGCTACACCTTC. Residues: CASSPGADNYGYTF.

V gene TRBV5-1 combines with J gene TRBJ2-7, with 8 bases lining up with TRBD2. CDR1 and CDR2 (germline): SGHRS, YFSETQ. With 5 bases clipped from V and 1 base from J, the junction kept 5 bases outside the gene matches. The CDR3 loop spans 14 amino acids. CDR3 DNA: TGCGCCAGCAGAATAGCGGGGCTTTCCTACGAGCAGTACTTC. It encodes CASRIAGLSYEQYF.

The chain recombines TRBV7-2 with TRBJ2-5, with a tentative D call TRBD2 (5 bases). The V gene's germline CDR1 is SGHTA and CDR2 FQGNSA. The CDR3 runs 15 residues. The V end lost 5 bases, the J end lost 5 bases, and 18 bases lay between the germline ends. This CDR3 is CASSRRTSSSETQYF. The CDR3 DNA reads TGTGCCAGCAGCCGTCGAACTAGTAGTAGCGAGACCCAGTACTTC.

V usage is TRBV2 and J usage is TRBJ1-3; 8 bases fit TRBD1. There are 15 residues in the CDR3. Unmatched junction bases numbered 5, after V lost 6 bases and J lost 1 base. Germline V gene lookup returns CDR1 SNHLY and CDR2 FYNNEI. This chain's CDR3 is CASSVQGVSGNTIYF. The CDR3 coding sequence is TGTGCCAGCAGCGTACAGGGGGTTTCTGGAAACACCATATATTTT.

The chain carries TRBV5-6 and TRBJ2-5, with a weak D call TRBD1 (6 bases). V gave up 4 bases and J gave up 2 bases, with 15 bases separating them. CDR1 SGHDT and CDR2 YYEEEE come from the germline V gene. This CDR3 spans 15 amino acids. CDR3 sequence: CASSGTQSLQETQYF. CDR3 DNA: TGTGCCAGCAGCGGGACACAGTCGCTTCAAGAGACCCAGTACTTC.

Here the CDR3 DNA reads TGTGCCAGCAGCCCCGATGGACAGGCTTGGATACCCCTCCACTTT. Protein: CASSPDGQAWIPLHF. This sequence joins TRBV3-1 (or the pseudogene TRBV3-2) and TRBJ1-6, with 7 positions matching TRBD1. The CDR3 consists of 15 residues. V lost 4 bases and J lost 12; bases outside the gene matches: 12. Germline CDR1 reads LGHDT; CDR2 reads YNNKEL (reference sequence).

The CDR3 coding sequence is TGTGCCAGCAGCTTGGGTACAGTTGGGAGCAATGAGCAGTTCTTC. It yields the protein CASSLGTVGSNEQFF. This chain connects TRBV5-4 to TRBJ2-1, with a weak D call TRBD2 (5 bases). The CDR3 loop spans 15 amino acids. The V gene lost 0 bases and the J gene lost 6 bases, with 13 bases spanning the gap. The V gene's germline CDR1 is SGHNT and CDR2 YYREEE (reference sequence).

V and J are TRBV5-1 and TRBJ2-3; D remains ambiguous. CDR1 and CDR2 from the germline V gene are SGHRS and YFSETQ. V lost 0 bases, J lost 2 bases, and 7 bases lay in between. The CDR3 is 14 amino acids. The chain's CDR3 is CASSLAQYTDTQYF. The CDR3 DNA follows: TGCGCCAGCAGCTTGGCCCAGTACACAGATACGCAGTATTTT. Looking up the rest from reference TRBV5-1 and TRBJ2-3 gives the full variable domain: KAGVTQTPRYLIKTRGQQVTLSCSPISGHRSVSWYQQTPGQGLQFLFEYFSETQRNKGNFPGRFSGRQFSNSRSEMNVSTLELGDSALYLCASSLAQYTDTQYFGPGTRLTVL.

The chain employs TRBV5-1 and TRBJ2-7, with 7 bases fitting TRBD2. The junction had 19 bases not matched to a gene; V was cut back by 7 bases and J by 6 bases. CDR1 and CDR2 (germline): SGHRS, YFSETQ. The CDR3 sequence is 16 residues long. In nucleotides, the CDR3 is TGCGCCAGCGCCCCCCCTGCGGGAGTCATTATTGGCGAGCAGTACTTC. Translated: CASAPPAGVIIGEQYF. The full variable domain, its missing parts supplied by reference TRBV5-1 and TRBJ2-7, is KAGVTQTPRYLIKTRGQQVTLSCSPISGHRSVSWYQQTPGQGLQFLFEYFSETQRNKGNFPGRFSGRQFSNSRSEMNVSTLELGDSALYLCASAPPAGVIIGEQYFGPGTRLTVT.